This T cell receptor beta chain appears in the sequencing data of a study of sequential checkpoint blockade in melanoma. Study overall: First-line arms were nivolumab then ipilimumab, or the reverse, randomized 1:1.

The assay was immunoSEQ multiplex PCR, and TCRdb's table has in-frame clones only and misses some. The table includes roughly 5,200 clones, over 65% detected once. The CDR3 is made up of 15 amino acids. The germline gives CDR1 SEHNR, CDR2 FQNEAQ (reference sequence). V was trimmed by 1 base and J by 2 bases, leaving 12 bases between them. Treatment in this sample: randomized to nivolumab then ipilimumab (arm A) or the reverse (arm B). No patient had prior DNA-damaging chemotherapy. Sorted cells were live CD3+CD8+, lacking CD19 and CD56, from PBMCs. The genes are TRBV7-9 and TRBJ2-7, with D perhaps TRBD2 (5 bases). The TCR sequence derives from a human donor with melanoma. This specimen consisted of CD8+ T cells sorted from blood (inferred from file names), obtained from a patient given nivolumab and ipilimumab in sequence. The CDR3 DNA sequence: TGTGCCAGCAGCTTAGTAAGTCTAGCCCCCTACGAGCAGTACTTC. It is translated as CASSLVSLAPYEQYF.